Presented here are 22 T cell receptor beta chains from one specimen sequenced in a study of blood T cell repertoires in COVID-19. The protocol was immunoSEQ multiplex PCR, while the TCRdb copy is restricted to in-frame clones and leaves out a portion. The sample contains around 85,000 clones, around 88% of which appear only once. The specimen sequenced was PBMCs or T cells enriched from blood (not recorded which). Source of these receptors: a woman aged 45-65 years with acute COVID-19.

The chain is built from TRBV3-1 (or the pseudogene TRBV3-2) and TRBJ1-3, with D maybe TRBD1 (6 bases). The CDR3 length is 15 residues. Germline CDR1 reads LGHDT; CDR2 reads YNNKEL (reference sequence). Trimming pared 0 bases from V and 3 bases from J, leaving 9 bases between. CDR3 coding DNA: TGTGCCAGCAGCCAAGAAGCAGGGGTTGGAAACACCATATATTTT. Protein: CASSQEAGVGNTIYF.

The genes are TRBV10-2 and TRBJ1-1, with 7 nucleotides matching TRBD1. Germline trimming cut 8 bases from V and 4 bases from J; bases unmatched to any gene: 4. Germline lookup yields CDR1 WSHSY and CDR2 SAAADI. The CDR3 is 12 residues long. CDR3 DNA: TGCGCCAGCGCAGGGGGAATCACTGAAGCTTTCTTT. The encoded protein is CASAGGITEAFF.

The chain has TRBV3-1 (or the pseudogene TRBV3-2) and TRBJ1-2, with TRBD1 identical over 11 bases. The CDR3 runs to 17 residues. V lost 5 bases and J lost 8; bases outside the gene matches: 16. Per germline, CDR1 LGHDT and CDR2 YNNKEL (reference sequence). CDR3 region: CASSSLLPRTGGLGYTF. CDR3 DNA: TGTGCCAGCAGCTCACTCCTCCCCCGGACAGGGGGCCTAGGCTACACCTTC.

J is TRBJ2-7 and V is TRBV5-4, with a tentative D call TRBD1 (6 bases). Trimming took off 3 bases at V and 12 bases at J, with 16 bases between the two ends. Germline values: CDR1 SGHNT, CDR2 YYREEE (reference sequence). The CDR3 extends over 12 amino acids. The CDR3 DNA follows: TGTGCCAGCAGCTATCCAGGGGCCGAAACGTACTTC. Encoded protein: CASSYPGAETYF.

The V gene is TRBV2, the J gene TRBJ2-3, with 9 bases matching TRBD2. The germline V gene encodes CDR1 SNHLY and CDR2 FYNNEI. V was clipped by 3 bases and J by 3 bases; unmatched bases: 10. The CDR3 has 17 amino acids. CDR3 amino acids: CASSERLAAKITDTQYF. DNA for the CDR3: TGTGCCAGCAGTGAGAGACTAGCGGCTAAAATAACAGATACGCAGTATTTT.

This chain links TRBV6-5 with TRBJ2-7, with 10 bases fitting TRBD2. The CDR3 is 15 residues long. J lost 1 base, V lost 5 bases, and 5 bases had no gene match. From germline, CDR1 is MNHEY and CDR2 SVGAGI. CDR3 sequence reads: CASSPRTSGSYEQYF. CDR3 coding DNA: TGTGCCAGCAGTCCCCGGACTAGCGGTTCCTACGAGCAGTACTTC.

The chain uses TRBV13 and TRBJ1-2; D unclear. Germline V gives CDR1 PRHDT, CDR2 FYEKMQ (reference sequence). V shed 1 base and J shed 7 bases, with 13 bases lying between them. The CDR3 has 14 amino acids. Here the CDR3 reads CASSLEAGKAGYTF. CDR3 in DNA: TGTGCCAGCAGCTTAGAAGCGGGCAAGGCTGGCTACACCTTC.

V gene TRBV5-6 combines with J gene TRBJ2-1; D is unresolved. CDR3 length: 12 amino acids. V lost 4 bases and J 9 bases, leaving 11 bases between the germline ends. The germline gives CDR1 SGHDT, CDR2 YYEEEE. The CDR3 loop is CASSPNGREQFF. The DNA of the CDR3 is TGTGCCAGCAGCCCGAACGGTCGTGAGCAGTTCTTC.

V usage is TRBV11-3 and J usage is TRBJ2-5; 9 nucleotides match TRBD2. V lost 6 bases to trimming and J lost 4 bases; unmatched junction nucleotides: 12. CDR1 and CDR2 (germline): SGHNT, YENEEA. This CDR3 has 16 residues. CDR3 coding DNA: TGTGCCAGCAGTTTCCAAAAGCGGGGGGTCGGAGAGACCCAGTACTTC. Translated: CASSFQKRGVGETQYF.

V gene TRBV18 combines with J gene TRBJ1-1; D remains unclear. The CDR3 runs 14 residues. The germline V gene encodes CDR1 KGHSH and CDR2 LQKENI. Deletions cut 3 bases from V and 7 bases from J, with 15 bases between. In DNA, the CDR3 is TGTGCCAGCTCACCCGGGGAAGGGAGAGTTGAAGCTTTCTTT. This sequence encodes CASSPGEGRVEAFF.

This clone was picked up one time. The chain has TRBV7-9 and TRBJ2-1, with 11 bases that match TRBD2. Unmatched junction bases numbered 4, after V lost 7 bases and J lost 5 bases. The CDR3 contains 14 residues. The germline V gene encodes CDR1 SEHNR and CDR2 FQNEAQ (reference sequence). CDR3 nucleotides: TGTGCCAGCATACTACTAGCGGGAGACAATGAGCAGTTCTTC. The encoded protein is CASILLAGDNEQFF.

The chain couples TRBV7-8 to TRBJ2-3; 8 bases agree with TRBD2. Germline CDR1 and CDR2: SGHVS and FQNEAQ. J was trimmed by 1 base and V by 5 bases; bases with no gene match: 8. This CDR3 has 16 amino acids. CDR3 residues: CASSPISGKGTDTQYF. CDR3 bases: TGTGCCAGCAGCCCAATTAGCGGGAAGGGCACAGATACGCAGTATTTT.

The V call is TRBV9, the J call TRBJ1-4; TRBD1 is a possible D gene (5 bases). Germline lookup yields CDR1 SGDLS and CDR2 YYNGEE. Trimming shortened V by 1 base and J by 5 bases, and 12 bases separated the two germline ends. The CDR3 contains 15 residues. The CDR3 DNA is TGTGCCAGCAGCGTATTGGGACTGGAAAATGAAAAACTGTTTTTT. Protein sequence: CASSVLGLENEKLFF.

The J gene is TRBJ1-2, the V gene TRBV27, with D possibly matching TRBD1 (5 bases). This CDR3 is 14 amino acids long. The ends were cut back, 5 bases at V and 4 bases at J, with 14 bases in the middle. Germline values: CDR1 MNHEY, CDR2 SMNVEV (reference sequence). The CDR3: CASSPISGGYGYTF. CDR3 nucleotides: TGTGCCAGCAGTCCCATTTCGGGGGGCTATGGCTACACCTTC.

The V call is TRBV28, the J call TRBJ2-7; TRBD2 aligns across 8 bases. Trimming cost V 8 bases and J 4 bases; bases outside gene matches: 10. The V gene's germline CDR1 is MDHEN and CDR2 SYDVKM. The CDR3 totals 14 residues. CDR3 nucleotides: TGTGCCAGCTGTAGCGGGATGATAACATACGAGCAGTACTTC. Translated: CASCSGMITYEQYF.

Note on this clone: The sample contains more than one DNA sequence encoding this CDR3. The J gene is TRBJ2-1, the V gene TRBV4-1; 9 nucleotides agree with TRBD2. V shed 4 bases, J shed 7 bases, and the junction held 8 bases outside the gene matches. The CDR3 runs to 15 residues. Germline values: CDR1 MGHRA, CDR2 YSYEKL. The CDR3 loop is CASSPGRLAGNEQFF. CDR3 DNA: TGCGCCAGCAGCCCGGGCCGGCTAGCGGGAAATGAGCAGTTCTTC.

This chain joins TRBV5-5 and TRBJ2-7; D is perhaps TRBD2 (5 bases). Germline-derived CDR1 and CDR2 are SGHKS and YYEKEE (reference sequence). Trimming cost V 0 bases and J 0 bases, with 10 bases left between them. This CDR3 comprises 15 residues. The CDR3 DNA sequence: TGTGCCAGCAGCTTGGGAGCGGTGAGCTCCTACGAGCAGTACTTC. It specifies CASSLGAVSSYEQYF.

The chain links TRBV5-6 to TRBJ2-3; 8 nucleotides align to TRBD2. The germline V gene encodes CDR1 SGHDT and CDR2 YYEEEE. The V segment lost 4 bases and the J segment 2 bases; nucleotides outside the gene matches: 6. This CDR3 is 15 amino acids long. Here the CDR3 DNA reads TGTGCCAGCAGCCGTCCGGGACTAGACACAGATACGCAGTATTTT. Translating gives CASSRPGLDTDTQYF.

The chain has TRBV19 and TRBJ1-2; no clear D gene. The CDR3 length is 13 residues. CDR1 and CDR2 (germline): LNHDA, SQIVND (reference sequence). The V gene lost 4 bases and the J gene lost 6 bases, with 12 bases spanning the gap. Here the CDR3 DNA reads TGTGCCAGTAGTAACACCGGGGATCATGGCTACACCTTC. Protein sequence: CASSNTGDHGYTF.

This chain connects TRBV27 to TRBJ2-3, with TRBD2 matching over 14 bases. Unmatched junction bases numbered 10, after V lost 6 bases and J lost 2 bases. The CDR3 has 18 amino acids. From germline, CDR1 is MNHEY and CDR2 SMNVEV (reference sequence). The CDR3 DNA reads as TGTGCCAGCAGGCGTCGAGGGACTAGCGGGAGAGTCACAGATACGCAGTATTTT. This sequence encodes CASRRRGTSGRVTDTQYF.

The DNA for the CDR3 is TGTGCCAGTTACCAGGGGAACAATCAGCCCCAGCATTTT. Its protein product is CASYQGNNQPQHF. V and J are TRBV19 and TRBJ1-5, with D maybe TRBD1 (6 bases). Trimming left V 8 bases short and J 3 bases short, with 11 bases between. The CDR3 totals 13 residues. CDR1 is LNHDA and CDR2 is SQIVND in the germline V gene (reference sequence).

The chain uses TRBV13 and TRBJ2-2; D is possibly TRBD1 (6 bases). V dropped 5 bases and J dropped 4 bases, with 14 bases sitting between them. The CDR3 has 15 amino acids. Germline loops: CDR1 PRHDT, CDR2 FYEKMQ (reference sequence). The CDR3 DNA follows: TGTGCCAGCAGCCATAACAGGGTTAGCACCGGGGAGCTGTTTTTT. Encoded protein: CASSHNRVSTGELFF.